Below, one TCR beta chain is given with its context. The ends were cut back, 7 bases at V and 6 bases at J, with 17 bases in the middle. Germline V lookup: CDR1 MDHEN, CDR2 SYDVKM. The CDR3 is made up of 14 amino acids. These data are taken from a study of CD8+ T cells in alopecia areata. Treatment meaning: oral pan-JAK inhibitor, 5-10 mg twice daily. The authors extracted RNA and reverse transcribed it into cDNA as the sequencing template. Only in-frame clones appear in the TCRdb table, and some are missing; sequencing was by immunoSEQ multiplex PCR. The table lists 200,000 to 250,000 clones, approximately 45% of them singletons, with 2.6% in the top ten.

The sequence was obtained from a human donor with alopecia areata. This chain connects TRBV28 to TRBJ2-3; no clear D. The starting material was CD4+ T cells sorted from blood, obtained between weeks 36 and 40, from a patient treated with tofacitinib. In nucleotides, the CDR3 is TGTGCCAGCACCCCTGACCCGTCAGGCGATACGCAGTATTTT. The encoded protein is CASTPDPSGDTQYF.